The clone carrying this T cell receptor beta chain has only one observation. The antigen remains undetermined. CD45RO-negative, CCR7-positively selected cells formed the naive CD8 fraction, excluding terminally differentiated effector memory CD45RA+ cells. Germline CDR1 SEHNR, CDR2 FQNEAQ (reference sequence). The ends lost 3 bases at V and 3 bases at J; junction bases unmatched: 4. There are 14 residues in the CDR3. For every subset, genomic DNA was evenly distributed across several immunoSEQ plates. Data came from immunoSEQ multiplex PCR; TCRdb stores just in-frame clones and leaves some out. The sample lists about 580,000 clones, roughly 98% seen once, with around 0.3% in the top ten. The data derive from a study of shared clonotypes between healthy human individuals. Overall study results and limits: Naive CD4 clonotypes were shared across a handful of donors at 4.5% to 6.5%. Some clonotypes were shared by all four sorted-subset donors, while others were not shared. The non-shared ones had lower generation probabilities than the shared ones. The study drew on few donors, limiting represented genetic and exposure-history diversity.

The source of this sequence is a man aged 25 to 45 in good health. Sequencing input: naive CD8+ T cells sorted from blood. The rearrangement uses TRBV7-9 and TRBJ2-5, with 7 nucleotides matching TRBD1. Here the CDR3 reads CASSFGTGEETQYF. The CDR3 nucleotides read TGTGCCAGCAGCTTTGGCACAGGGGAAGAGACCCAGTACTTC.